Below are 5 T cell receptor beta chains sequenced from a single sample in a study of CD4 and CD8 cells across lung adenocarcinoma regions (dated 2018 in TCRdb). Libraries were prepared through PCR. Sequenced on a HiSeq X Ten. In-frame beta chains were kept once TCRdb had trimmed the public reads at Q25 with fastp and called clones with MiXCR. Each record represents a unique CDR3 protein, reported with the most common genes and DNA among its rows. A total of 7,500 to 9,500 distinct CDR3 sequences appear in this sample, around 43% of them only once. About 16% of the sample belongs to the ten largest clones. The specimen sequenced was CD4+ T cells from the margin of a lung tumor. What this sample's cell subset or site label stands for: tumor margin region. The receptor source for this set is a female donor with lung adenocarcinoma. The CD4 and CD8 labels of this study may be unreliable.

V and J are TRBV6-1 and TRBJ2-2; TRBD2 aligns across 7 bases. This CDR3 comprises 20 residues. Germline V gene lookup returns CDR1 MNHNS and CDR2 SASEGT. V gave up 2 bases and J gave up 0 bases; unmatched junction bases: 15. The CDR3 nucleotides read TGTGCCAGCAGTGAAAGTTTTGTTGGGGGGGGGGTTGCGAACACCGGGGAGCTGTTTTTT. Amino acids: CASSESFVGGGVANTGELFF.

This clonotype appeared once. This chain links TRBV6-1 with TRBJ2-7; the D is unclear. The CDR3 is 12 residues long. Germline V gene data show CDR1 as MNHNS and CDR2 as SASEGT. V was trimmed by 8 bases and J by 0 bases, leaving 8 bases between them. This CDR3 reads CASGFSSYEQYF. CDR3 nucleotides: TGTGCCAGCGGGTTTAGCTCCTACGAGCAGTACTTC.

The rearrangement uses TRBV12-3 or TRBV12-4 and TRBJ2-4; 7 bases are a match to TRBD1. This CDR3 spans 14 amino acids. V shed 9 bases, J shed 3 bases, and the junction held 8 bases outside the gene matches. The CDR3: CASQTGMGKNIQYF. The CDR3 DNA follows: TGTGCCAGTCAGACAGGGATGGGCAAAAACATTCAGTACTTC.

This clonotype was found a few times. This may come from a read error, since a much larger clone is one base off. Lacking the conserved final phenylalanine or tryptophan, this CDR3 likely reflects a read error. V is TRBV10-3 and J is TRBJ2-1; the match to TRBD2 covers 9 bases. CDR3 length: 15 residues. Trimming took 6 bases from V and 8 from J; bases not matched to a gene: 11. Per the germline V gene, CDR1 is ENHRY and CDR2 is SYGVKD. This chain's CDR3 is CAIRDAGGRAYEQFL. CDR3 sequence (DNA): TGTGCCATCAGAGACGCGGGCGGGAGGGCCTATGAGCAGTTCTTA.

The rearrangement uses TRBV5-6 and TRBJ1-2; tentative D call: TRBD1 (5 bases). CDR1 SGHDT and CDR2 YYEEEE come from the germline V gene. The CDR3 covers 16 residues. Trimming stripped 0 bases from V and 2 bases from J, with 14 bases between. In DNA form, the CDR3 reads TGTGCCAGCAGCTTGGGTTCGGACAATTTAAACTATGGCTACACCTTC. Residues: CASSLGSDNLNYGYTF.